The clone carrying this TCR beta chain came up a few times. The sample originates from a study of identical twins. Template switching, a step in the protocol, added a universal primer site, and cDNA carried unique molecular identifiers. TCRdb re-called the 5' RACE reads with MiXCR, one entry per CDR3 protein. This table holds around 530,000 distinct CDR3 sequences, roughly 15% found once. The germline CDR1 and CDR2 sequences are SGHRS and YFSETQ. Unmatched junction bases numbered 7, after V lost 0 bases and J lost 7 bases. CDR3 length: 16 amino acids. The sample also formed part of further work on yellow fever vaccine responses in identical twins. That work adds: A vaccine T cell response that seemed partly convergent and partly personalized was reported in twins.

Sequencing was performed on CD4+ T cells sorted from blood. The genes are TRBV5-1 and TRBJ1-6; 7 bases fit TRBD1. This TCR was sampled from a woman between 18 and 30 years old in good health. CDR3 sequence (DNA): TGCGCCAGCAGCTTGGAGGGAACAGGGGTGAATTCACCCCTCCACTTT. Protein sequence: CASSLEGTGVNSPLHF.